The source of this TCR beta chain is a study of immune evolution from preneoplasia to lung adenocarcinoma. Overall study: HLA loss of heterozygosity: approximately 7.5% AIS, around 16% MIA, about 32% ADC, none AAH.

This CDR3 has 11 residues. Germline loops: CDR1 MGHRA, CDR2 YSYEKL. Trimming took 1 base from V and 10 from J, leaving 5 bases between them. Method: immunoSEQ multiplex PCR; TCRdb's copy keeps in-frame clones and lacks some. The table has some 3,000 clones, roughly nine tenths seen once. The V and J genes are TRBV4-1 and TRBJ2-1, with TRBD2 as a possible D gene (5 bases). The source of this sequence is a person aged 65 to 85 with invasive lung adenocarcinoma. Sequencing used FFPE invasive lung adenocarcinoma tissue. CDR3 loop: CASSQGGEQFF. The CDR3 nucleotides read TGCGCCAGCAGCCAAGGAGGGGAGCAGTTCTTC.